These 26 T cell receptor beta chains were all obtained from the same sample, sequenced in a study of T-cell reconstitution after alpha-beta-depleted transplantation in children. Preparation of the TCRbeta library used unique molecular identifiers. MiXCR, run by TCRdb on the PCR reads, gives a single entry per CDR3 protein. Altogether roughly 200,000 distinct CDR3 sequences are present, approximately 10% being singletons, with the ten largest covering 25% to 30%. Specimen: PBMCs, collected before TCRalphabeta/CD19-depleted stem cell transplant. The receptors were sampled from a child less than two years old with acute myeloid leukemia, due to receive a stem cell transplant.

This clonotype was seen at least ten times. The J gene is TRBJ2-5, the V gene TRBV7-9; D is perhaps TRBD2 (5 bases). The CDR3 sequence is 15 residues long. Germline assignment: CDR1 SEHNR and CDR2 FQNEAQ (reference sequence). Between the trimmed V and J ends, which lost 5 bases and 5 bases, there was a span of 18 bases. The CDR3 nucleotides are TGTGCCAGCAGCCCCCGACGTATCCGGAGGGAGACCCAGTACTTC. Protein product: CASSPRRIRRETQYF.

The table lists this clonotype with many counts. The chain links TRBV9 to TRBJ2-2; D may be TRBD1 or TRBD2 (6 bases each). The germline CDR1 and CDR2 sequences are SGDLS and YYNGEE. This CDR3 has 16 residues. V was cut by 5 bases and J by 3 bases, with 17 bases left in between. The CDR3 DNA is TGTGCCAGCAGTGGGGTAGGGGGGCAGGACACCGGGGAGCTGTTTTTT. Translation: CASSGVGGQDTGELFF.

With regard to this clonotype: A much larger clone lies a single base off, so this may be a read error. The rearrangement uses TRBV5-6 and TRBJ1-2, with D uncertain. Germline CDR1 SGHDT, CDR2 YYEEEE. The CDR3 sequence is 12 residues long. DNA for the CDR3: TGTGCCAGCAGCTTGGCAGACTATGGCGACACCTTC. Translating it yields CASSLADYGDTF. The whole variable domain, filled in from reference TRBV5-6 and TRBJ1-2, reads DAGVTQSPTHLIKTRGQQVTLRCSPKSGHDTVSWYQQALGQGPQFIFQYYEEEERQRGNFPDRFSGHQFPNYSSELNVNALLLGDSALYLCASSLADYGDTFGSGTRLTVV.

This clonotype has ten or more counts. The chain uses TRBV12-3 or TRBV12-4 and TRBJ2-5; no reliable D call. The V end lost 3 bases, the J end lost 2 bases, and 10 bases lay between the germline ends. The CDR3 covers 14 residues. CDR3 nucleotides: TGTGCCAGCAGTTTTAGGGCGCCACAAGAGACCCAGTACTTC. It codes for CASSFRAPQETQYF.

This clonotype was counted many times. J is TRBJ2-1 and V is TRBV6-5; possible D gene TRBD2, 6 bases. The CDR3 sequence is 15 residues long. The germline V and J ends were trimmed by 8 bases and 4 bases, with 18 bases remaining between them. Germline lookup yields CDR1 MNHEY and CDR2 SVGAGI. The CDR3 loop reads CASGTSSDLYNEQFF. The CDR3 DNA sequence: TGTGCCAGCGGAACTAGCTCGGATCTATACAATGAGCAGTTCTTC.

The sample holds many counts of this clonotype. The gene calls are TRBV4-1 and TRBJ1-2, with 10 bases matching TRBD1. Germline CDR1 reads MGHRA; CDR2 reads YSYEKL. The CDR3 sequence is 18 residues long. V lost 2 bases and J lost 2; bases outside the gene matches: 11. The CDR3 reads CASSQYRQGAQSNYGYTF. The CDR3, as DNA: TGCGCCAGCAGCCAATACAGACAGGGGGCTCAATCCAACTATGGCTACACCTTC.

This clonotype was seen at least ten times. This chain joins TRBV5-1 and TRBJ2-1; D might be TRBD1 or TRBD2, each matching 5 bases. The CDR3 has 14 amino acids. Trimming stripped 4 bases from V and 0 bases from J, with 8 bases between. Germline CDR1 reads SGHRS; CDR2 reads YFSETQ. The CDR3 nucleotides read TGCGCCAGCAGCCGGGACCCCTCCTACAATGAGCAGTTCTTC. This encodes CASSRDPSYNEQFF.

The sample holds many counts of this clonotype. The chain combines TRBV12-3 or TRBV12-4 with TRBJ1-3; no clear D gene. The CDR3 contains 15 residues. With 4 bases removed from V and 0 bases from J, the gap between germline ends came to 10 bases. This chain's CDR3 is CASSSGPLSGNTIYF. In nucleotides, the CDR3 is TGTGCCAGCAGTTCAGGACCACTCTCTGGAAACACCATATATTTT.

This clonotype was counted at least ten times. The V call is TRBV20-1, the J call TRBJ1-1; D gene uncertain. The CDR3 sequence is 12 residues long. CDR1 is DFQATT and CDR2 is SNEGSKA in the germline V gene (reference sequence). The V end was cut by 6 bases, the J end by 1 base, with 9 bases between. The CDR3 spells CSAHGPNTEAFF. The CDR3 region has the DNA TGCAGTGCCCACGGGCCGAACACTGAAGCTTTCTTT.

This clonotype has at least ten counts. The chain has TRBV20-1 and TRBJ1-6; TRBD1 agrees at 7 bases. The trim removed 5 bases at V and 6 bases at J, leaving 7 bases unmatched. The CDR3 contains 14 residues. CDR1 DFQATT and CDR2 SNEGSKA come from the germline V gene (reference sequence). CDR3 sequence reads: CSAFQTGSNSPLHF. CDR3 in DNA: TGCAGTGCTTTTCAGACAGGGAGTAATTCACCCCTCCACTTT.

This clonotype has only a few counts. V and J are TRBV11-3 and TRBJ1-3; no definite D call. The CDR3 covers 15 residues. Trimming stripped 5 bases from V and 0 bases from J, with 11 bases between. From germline, CDR1 is SGHNT and CDR2 YENEEA. As DNA, the CDR3 is TGTGCCAGCAGCGACCAAGGGCGCTCTGGAAACACCATATATTTT. Translation gives CASSDQGRSGNTIYF. Filled out from reference TRBV11-3 and TRBJ1-3, the complete variable domain reads EAGVVQSPRYKIIEKKQPVAFWCNPISGHNTLYWYLQNLGQGPELLIRYENEEAVDDSQLPKDRFSAERLKGVDSTLKIQPAELGDSAVYLCASSDQGRSGNTIYFGEGSWLTVV.

In this sample, this clonotype turned up many times. This rearrangement joins TRBV12-3 or TRBV12-4 to TRBJ1-2; D call uncertain. The V gene lost 8 bases and the J gene lost 4 bases, with 26 bases spanning the gap. The CDR3 covers 17 residues. In DNA, the CDR3 is TGTGCCAGCTCAAGTTTACGCCCCGAACTTACTACCTATGGCTACACCTTC. It encodes CASSSLRPELTTYGYTF.

The genes are TRBV7-7 and TRBJ2-7, with a tentative D call TRBD1 (5 bases). The ends were cut back, 5 bases at V and 3 bases at J, with 11 bases in the middle. The CDR3 is 13 residues long. Germline CDR1 SSHAT, CDR2 FNYEAQ (reference sequence). The chain's CDR3 is CASSLGQDYEQYF. As DNA, the CDR3 is TGTGCCAGCAGCCTAGGACAAGACTACGAGCAGTACTTC.

This clonotype was counted ten times or more. The chain employs TRBV24-1 and TRBJ2-1; 14 bases map to TRBD2. The CDR3 is 16 residues long. CDR1 and CDR2 (germline): KGHDR, SFDVKD. V was clipped by 4 bases and J by 9 bases; unmatched bases: 7. The CDR3 sequence: CATSDFGTSGSSEQFF. The CDR3 DNA reads TGTGCCACCAGTGACTTCGGGACTAGCGGGAGTAGTGAGCAGTTCTTC.

This clonotype was seen repeatedly, ten times or more. The rearrangement links TRBV6-2 or TRBV6-3 to TRBJ2-1; a possible D gene is TRBD2 (5 bases). V gave up 6 bases and J gave up 6 bases, with 21 bases separating them. CDR3 length: 16 residues. The germline gives CDR1 MNHEY, CDR2 SVGEGT. The CDR3 nucleotides are TGTGCCAGCAGCCCCTCCCGAGGGAGAGGGAGCAATGAGCAGTTCTTC. It is translated as CASSPSRGRGSNEQFF.

This clonotype was counted many times. The V gene is TRBV5-1, the J gene TRBJ1-6; D not resolved. CDR1 SGHRS and CDR2 YFSETQ come from the germline V gene. V dropped 4 bases and J dropped 7 bases, with 21 bases sitting between them. The CDR3 consists of 17 residues. This CDR3 is CASSPKPDIIGNSPLHF. CDR3 DNA sequence: TGCGCCAGCAGCCCAAAGCCAGACATCATCGGGAATTCACCCCTCCACTTT.

Ten or more counts support this clonotype. The V and J genes are TRBV3-1 and TRBJ2-1; no firm D call. Germline CDR1 reads LGHDT; CDR2 reads YNNKEL (reference sequence). Trimming took 1 base from V and 1 from J, leaving 5 bases between them. There are 14 residues in the CDR3. The CDR3 nucleotides are TGTGCCAGCAGCCAAGGCATTTCCTACAATGAGCAGTTCTTC. Translated, it gives CASSQGISYNEQFF.

This clonotype came up many times. This sequence joins TRBV7-2 and TRBJ2-1; 10 nucleotides line up with TRBD2. CDR1 and CDR2 from the germline V gene are SGHTA and FQGNSA. The CDR3 sequence is 19 residues long. The V gene end was trimmed by 5 bases and the J gene end by 4 bases; junction bases not matched to a gene: 17. The CDR3 DNA is TGTGCCAGCAGCACCGATAGGGCCAGCGGGAGGGCTAGATACAATGAGCAGTTCTTC. This codes for CASSTDRASGRARYNEQFF.

This clonotype appeared many times. This sequence joins TRBV7-2 and TRBJ2-3; no clear D. CDR3 size: 14 residues. Looked up from germline, CDR1 is SGHTA and CDR2 is FQGNSA. Trimming shortened V by 5 bases and J by 0 bases, and 9 bases separated the two germline ends. In nucleotides, the CDR3 is TGTGCCAGCAGCCCGTCTCTTAGCACAGATACGCAGTATTTT. This encodes CASSPSLSTDTQYF.

In its sample, this clonotype was seen many times. V gene TRBV20-1 combines with J gene TRBJ2-2; 10 nucleotides agree with TRBD2. This CDR3 contains 17 residues. V was pared by 1 base and J by 3 bases, with 8 bases of the junction left unmatched. Germline CDR1 DFQATT, CDR2 SNEGSKA (reference sequence). CDR3 region: CSARGRRGTSDTGELFF. The DNA for the CDR3 is TGCAGTGCTAGAGGGCGCCGCGGGACTAGCGACACCGGGGAGCTGTTTTTT.

This clonotype was seen many times. The CDR3 here is CSARRGDRGYEQYF. CDR3 in DNA: TGCAGTGCTAGAAGAGGGGACAGGGGGTACGAGCAGTACTTC. V and J are TRBV20-1 and TRBJ2-7, with 11 bases aligning to TRBD1. In germline, CDR1 is DFQATT, CDR2 SNEGSKA (reference sequence). V was clipped by 2 bases and J by 4 bases; unmatched bases: 4. CDR3 size: 14 residues.

This clonotype was picked up many times. The rearrangement joins TRBV12-3 or TRBV12-4 to TRBJ1-1; D call uncertain. Trimming took off 4 bases at V and 3 bases at J, with 9 bases between the two ends. CDR3 length: 13 residues. The CDR3 DNA reads as TGTGCCAGCAGTTCCCGCAGAGACACTGAAGCTTTCTTT. Translating gives CASSSRRDTEAFF.

The table lists this clonotype with many counts. The J gene is TRBJ1-5, the V gene TRBV29-1; D is perhaps TRBD1 (5 bases). The V end was cut by 4 bases, the J end by 11 bases, with 12 bases between. The CDR3 has 11 amino acids. CDR1 and CDR2 from the germline V gene are SQVTM and ANQGSEA. CDR3 coding DNA: TGCAGCGTTGGAGTCCTGGGGGCCCAGCATTTT. Its protein is CSVGVLGAQHF.

This clonotype has ten or more counts. The chain joins TRBV20-1 to TRBJ2-1; possible D gene TRBD2, 6 bases. The V end lost 5 bases, the J end lost 13 bases, and 15 bases lay between the germline ends. The CDR3 extends over 11 amino acids. Germline CDR1 DFQATT, CDR2 SNEGSKA (reference sequence). The CDR3 loop reads CSAFLRTTQFF. For the CDR3, the DNA is TGCAGTGCTTTTCTTAGGACTACCCAGTTCTTC.

The chain joins TRBV4-3 to TRBJ2-5; D is ambiguous. V gave up 2 bases and J gave up 5 bases, with 9 bases separating them. Germline V CDR1 and CDR2: LGHNA, YSLEER. This CDR3 has 13 amino acids. Written as DNA, the CDR3 is TGCGCCAGCAGCCAACAAGGCACGGAGACCCAGTACTTC. Translated, it gives CASSQQGTETQYF.

This clonotype was observed many times. The J gene is TRBJ1-3, the V gene TRBV21-1; the table's D call of TRBD1 was not tested on the DNA. TRBV21-1 is an annotated pseudogene. The CDR3 has 17 amino acids. Here the CDR3 reads CASSPRREGASGNTIYF. The CDR3 DNA reads as TGTGCCAGCAGCCCCCGAAGGGAGGGGGCCTCTGGAAACACCATATATTTT.